This T cell receptor beta chain was documented in a study of cytomegalovirus exposure and HLA in healthy donors. Study results and limitations: TCR beta sequences reportedly predicted most subjects' HLA-A and HLA-B alleles accurately. By a later analysis, the bulk of CMV-associated TCR beta chains appeared HLA-restricted.

PCR primers comprised 60 Vbeta and 13 Jbeta primers. The assay was immunoSEQ multiplex PCR, and TCRdb's table has in-frame clones only and misses some. The table has 250,000 to 350,000 clones, around 80% seen once; the top ten hold roughly 0.3%. Germline V lookup: CDR1 DFQATT, CDR2 SNEGSKA (reference sequence). V lost 7 bases and J lost 5, with 11 bases in between. The CDR3 length is 11 residues. About this clone itself: The antigen remains unidentified.

The sample was PBMCs. The sequence came from a girl aged 2-10 years in good health and CMV-seronegative. The rearrangement joins TRBV20-1 to TRBJ2-5; a weak D match, TRBD2 (5 bases). The DNA for the CDR3 is TGCAGTGTGGAGCGGAGCGAGACCCAGTACTTC. Protein: CSVERSETQYF.